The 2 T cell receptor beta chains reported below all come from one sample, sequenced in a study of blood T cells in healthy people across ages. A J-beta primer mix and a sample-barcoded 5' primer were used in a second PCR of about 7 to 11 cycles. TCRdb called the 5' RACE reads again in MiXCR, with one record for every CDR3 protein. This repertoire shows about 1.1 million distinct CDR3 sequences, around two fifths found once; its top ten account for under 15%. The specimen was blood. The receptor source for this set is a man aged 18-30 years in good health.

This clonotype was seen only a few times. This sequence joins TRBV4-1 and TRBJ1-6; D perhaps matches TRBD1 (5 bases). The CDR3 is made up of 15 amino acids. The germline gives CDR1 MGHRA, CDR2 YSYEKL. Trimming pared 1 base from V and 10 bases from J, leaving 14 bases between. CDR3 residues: CASSQASGISSPLHF. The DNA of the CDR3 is TGCGCCAGCAGCCAAGCTTCAGGGATCTCATCACCCCTCCACTTT.

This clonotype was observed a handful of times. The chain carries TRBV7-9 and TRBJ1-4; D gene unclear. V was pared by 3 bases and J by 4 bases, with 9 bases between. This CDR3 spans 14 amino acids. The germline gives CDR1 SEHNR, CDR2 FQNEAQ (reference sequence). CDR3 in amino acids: CASSFQGNNEKLFF. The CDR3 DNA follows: TGTGCCAGCAGCTTTCAAGGGAATAATGAAAAACTGTTTTTT.